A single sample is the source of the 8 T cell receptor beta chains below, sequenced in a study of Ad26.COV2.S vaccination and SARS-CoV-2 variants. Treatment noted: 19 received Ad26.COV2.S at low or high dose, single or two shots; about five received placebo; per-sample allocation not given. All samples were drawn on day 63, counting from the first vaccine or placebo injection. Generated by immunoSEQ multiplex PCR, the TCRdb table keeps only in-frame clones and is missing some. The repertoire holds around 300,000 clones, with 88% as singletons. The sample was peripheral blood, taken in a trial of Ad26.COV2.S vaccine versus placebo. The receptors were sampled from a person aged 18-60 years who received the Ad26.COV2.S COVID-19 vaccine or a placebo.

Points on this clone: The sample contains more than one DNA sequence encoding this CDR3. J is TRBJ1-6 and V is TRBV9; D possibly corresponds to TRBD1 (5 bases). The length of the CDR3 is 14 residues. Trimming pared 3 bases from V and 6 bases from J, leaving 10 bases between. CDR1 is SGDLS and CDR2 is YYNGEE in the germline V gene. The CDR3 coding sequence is TGTGCCAGCAGCGCCGGGACGGCTAATTCACCCCTCCACTTT. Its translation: CASSAGTANSPLHF. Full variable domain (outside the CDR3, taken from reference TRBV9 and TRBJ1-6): DSGVTQTPKHLITATGQRVTLRCSPRSGDLSVYWYQQSLDQGLQFLIQYYNGEERAKGNILERFSAQQFPDLHSELNLSSLELGDSALYFCASSAGTANSPLHFGNGTRLTVT.

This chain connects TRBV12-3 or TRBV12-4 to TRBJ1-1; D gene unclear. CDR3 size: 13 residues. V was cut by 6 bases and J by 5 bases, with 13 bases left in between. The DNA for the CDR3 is TGTGCCAGCAGGGGCTGGGGTGGGACTGAAGCTTTCTTT. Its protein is CASRGWGGTEAFF.

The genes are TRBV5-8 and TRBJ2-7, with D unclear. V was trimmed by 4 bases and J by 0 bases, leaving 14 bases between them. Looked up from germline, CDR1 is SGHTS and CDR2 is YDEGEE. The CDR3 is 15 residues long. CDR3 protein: CASSPAGVSSYEQYF. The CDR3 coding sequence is TGTGCCAGCAGCCCCGCCGGTGTGAGCTCCTACGAGCAGTACTTC. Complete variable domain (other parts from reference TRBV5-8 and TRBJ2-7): EAGVTQSPTHLIKTRGQQATLRCSPISGHTSVYWYQQALGLGLQFLLWYDEGEERNRGNFPPRFSGRQFPNYSSELNVNALELEDSALYLCASSPAGVSSYEQYFGPGTRLTVT.

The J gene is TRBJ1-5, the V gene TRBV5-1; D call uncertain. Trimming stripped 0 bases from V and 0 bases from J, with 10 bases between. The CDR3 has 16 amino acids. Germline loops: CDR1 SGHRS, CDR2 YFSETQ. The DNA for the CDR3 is TGCGCCAGCAGCTTGGGGGTCGTCAGTAGCAATCAGCCCCAGCATTTT. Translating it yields CASSLGVVSSNQPQHF. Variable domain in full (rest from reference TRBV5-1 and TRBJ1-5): KAGVTQTPRYLIKTRGQQVTLSCSPISGHRSVSWYQQTPGQGLQFLFEYFSETQRNKGNFPGRFSGRQFSNSRSEMNVSTLELGDSALYLCASSLGVVSSNQPQHFGDGTRLSIL.

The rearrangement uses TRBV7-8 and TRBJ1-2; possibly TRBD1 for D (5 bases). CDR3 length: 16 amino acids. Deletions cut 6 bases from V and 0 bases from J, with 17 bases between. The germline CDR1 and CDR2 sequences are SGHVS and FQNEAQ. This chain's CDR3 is CASSPRDGQTNYGYTF. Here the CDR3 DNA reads TGTGCCAGCAGTCCTCGGGACGGTCAAACTAACTATGGCTACACCTTC.

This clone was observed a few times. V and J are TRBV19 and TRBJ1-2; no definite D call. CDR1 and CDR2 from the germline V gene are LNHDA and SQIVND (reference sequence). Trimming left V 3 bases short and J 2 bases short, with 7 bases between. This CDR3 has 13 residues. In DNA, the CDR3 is TGTGCCAGTAGTATCCCCGGAAACTATGGCTACACCTTC. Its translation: CASSIPGNYGYTF.

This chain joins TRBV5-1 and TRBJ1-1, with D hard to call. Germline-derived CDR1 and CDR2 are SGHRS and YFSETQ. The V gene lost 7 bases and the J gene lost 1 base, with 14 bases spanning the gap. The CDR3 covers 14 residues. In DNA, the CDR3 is TGCGCCAGCCGCCCCGGGCCTACGAACACTGAAGCTTTCTTT. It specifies CASRPGPTNTEAFF. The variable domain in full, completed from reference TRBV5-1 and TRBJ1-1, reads KAGVTQTPRYLIKTRGQQVTLSCSPISGHRSVSWYQQTPGQGLQFLFEYFSETQRNKGNFPGRFSGRQFSNSRSEMNVSTLELGDSALYLCASRPGPTNTEAFFGQGTRLTVV.

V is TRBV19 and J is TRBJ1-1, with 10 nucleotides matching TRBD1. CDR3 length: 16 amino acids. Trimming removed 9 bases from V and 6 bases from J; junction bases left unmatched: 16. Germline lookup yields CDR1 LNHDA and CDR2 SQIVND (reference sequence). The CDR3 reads CASKDRGLGFIAEAFF. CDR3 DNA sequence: TGTGCCAGCAAAGACAGGGGGCTTGGTTTTATAGCTGAAGCTTTCTTT.